These 20 T cell receptor beta chains were all obtained from the same sample, sequenced in a study of vaccination effects on CD4 cells after COVID-19. These TCRs are of unknown antigen specificity. Antigen-specific CD4+ T cells expanded by the ViraFEST assay with viral peptide pools were then sequenced. Scientists isolated CD4+ T cells after a roughly 9-day culture period ended. According to PCR results, the person was infected with SARS-CoV-2 between March and December 2020. TCRdb's copy holds only in-frame clones and misses some; the assay was immunoSEQ multiplex PCR. Among approximately 70,000 clones, around 70% were seen once, and the ten largest hold around 5%. The source material was CD4+ T cells from PBMCs cultured with HIV peptides, sampled before COVID-19 vaccination. Regarding subset: HIV-1 Nef peptide pool negative control/reference culture. These receptors were obtained from a human donor who had a prior SARS-CoV-2 infection.

The rearrangement uses TRBV9 and TRBJ2-1, with 10 bases identical to TRBD1. J gave up 3 bases and V 3 bases, and 6 bases lay outside the gene matches. Germline V gene lookup returns CDR1 SGDLS and CDR2 YYNGEE. This CDR3 spans 16 amino acids. Here the CDR3 DNA reads TGTGCCAGCAGCGAAGGACAGGGGGGCCTCTACAATGAGCAGTTCTTC. The encoded protein is CASSEGQGGLYNEQFF.

The rearrangement links TRBV11-1 to TRBJ2-1; 8 nucleotides align to TRBD1. J was trimmed by 15 bases and V by 1 base; bases with no gene match: 8. This CDR3 spans 13 amino acids. Germline V gives CDR1 SGHAT, CDR2 FQDESV (reference sequence). The CDR3 spells CASSLDQGANPFF. Here the CDR3 DNA reads TGTGCCAGCAGCTTAGACCAGGGGGCCAATCCGTTCTTC.

The chain links TRBV19 to TRBJ1-2, with a tentative D call TRBD1 (6 bases). Looked up from germline, CDR1 is LNHDA and CDR2 is SQIVND (reference sequence). Trimming removed 5 bases from V and 4 bases from J, with 14 bases in between. The CDR3 consists of 14 residues. Here the CDR3 reads CASSQPGHRYGYTF. CDR3 nucleotide sequence: TGTGCCAGTAGTCAACCGGGACACCGCTATGGCTACACCTTC.

This chain joins TRBV3-1 (or the pseudogene TRBV3-2) and TRBJ2-3, with D maybe TRBD2 (6 bases). The CDR3 contains 17 residues. The V end lost 0 bases, the J end lost 5 bases, and 18 bases lay between the germline ends. Germline values: CDR1 LGHDT, CDR2 YNNKEL (reference sequence). The CDR3 loop reads CASSQDGSAGWGDTQYF. The CDR3 DNA sequence: TGTGCCAGCAGCCAAGACGGGTCGGCGGGATGGGGAGATACGCAGTATTTT.

V is TRBV27 and J is TRBJ2-5; D gene unclear. The germline V gene has CDR1 MNHEY and CDR2 SMNVEV (reference sequence). The CDR3 is 16 amino acids. V lost 1 base and J lost 0, with 12 bases in between. In nucleotides, the CDR3 is TGTGCCAGCAGTTTATTGAGTCTCGTCAACCAAGAGACCCAGTACTTC. Its protein product is CASSLLSLVNQETQYF.

This clone occurred once. The chain employs TRBV5-6 and TRBJ2-3, with 9 bases lining up with TRBD1. The CDR3 spans 14 residues. From germline, CDR1 is SGHDT and CDR2 YYEEEE. Unmatched junction bases numbered 6, after V lost 4 bases and J lost 6 bases. The CDR3 is CASSGQGKVDTQYF. For the CDR3, the DNA is TGTGCCAGCAGCGGACAGGGGAAGGTCGATACGCAGTATTTT.

V and J are TRBV5-1 and TRBJ2-5; perhaps TRBD2 as D (6 bases). Germline V gene sequence: CDR1 SGHRS, CDR2 YFSETQ. Trimming cost V 0 bases and J 5 bases, with 17 bases left between them. The CDR3 sequence is 16 residues long. The CDR3 protein is CASSLGGTRVGETQYF. The DNA of the CDR3 is TGCGCCAGCAGCTTGGGTGGGACTCGAGTGGGGGAGACCCAGTACTTC.

This chain links TRBV20-1 with TRBJ2-5; D gene ambiguous. Germline-derived CDR1 and CDR2 are DFQATT and SNEGSKA (reference sequence). V was pared by 0 bases and J by 5 bases, with 4 bases between. The CDR3 is 11 amino acids. Here the CDR3 DNA reads TGCAGTGCTAGAGACTGGGAGACCCAGTACTTC. Translating it yields CSARDWETQYF.

The V call is TRBV3-1 (or the pseudogene TRBV3-2), the J call TRBJ2-1; D is tentatively TRBD1 or TRBD2 (6 bases each). The germline V gene has CDR1 LGHDT and CDR2 YNNKEL (reference sequence). The CDR3 consists of 13 residues. V was trimmed by 5 bases and J by 6 bases, leaving 11 bases between them. Here the CDR3 reads CASSNRGVNEQFF. The CDR3 DNA follows: TGTGCCAGCAGCAATAGGGGGGTCAATGAGCAGTTCTTC.

The chain links TRBV19 to TRBJ1-4, with TRBD1 matching over 7 bases. Per germline, CDR1 LNHDA and CDR2 SQIVND (reference sequence). With 7 bases clipped from V and 4 bases from J, the junction kept 6 bases outside the gene matches. This CDR3 contains 14 residues. The DNA for the CDR3 is TGTGCCAGTACCCAGGACAGGTATAATGAAAAACTGTTTTTT. As protein: CASTQDRYNEKLFF.

J is TRBJ1-2 and V is TRBV6-1, with 12 nucleotides matching TRBD1. This CDR3 contains 18 residues. CDR1 and CDR2 from the germline V gene are MNHNS and SASEGT. J gave up 3 bases and V 2 bases, and 10 bases lay outside the gene matches. CDR3 bases: TGTGCCAGCAGTGAATCGTGGTTGGGGGACAGGGGGCACTATGGCTACACCTTC. It translates to CASSESWLGDRGHYGYTF.

The chain joins TRBV5-6 to TRBJ2-2, with 7 bases identical to TRBD1. The V and J ends lost 4 bases and 3 bases, in that order; junction bases with no gene match: 6. CDR3 length: 15 residues. The germline gives CDR1 SGHDT, CDR2 YYEEEE. CDR3 nucleotides: TGTGCCAGCAGCGACACAGGGGCGCACACCGGGGAGCTGTTTTTT. It codes for CASSDTGAHTGELFF.

The rearrangement links TRBV7-2 to TRBJ2-3; possibly TRBD2 for D (6 bases). Trimming shortened V by 5 bases and J by 3 bases, and 21 bases separated the two germline ends. CDR3 length equals 17 residues. CDR1 SGHTA and CDR2 FQGNSA come from the germline V gene. The CDR3 DNA is TGTGCCAGCAGCGTCTCCAATTCCGGGGGTGGGACAGATACGCAGTATTTT. Protein sequence: CASSVSNSGGGTDTQYF.

This chain uses TRBV19 with TRBJ2-6; D not certain. CDR1 is LNHDA, CDR2 SQIVND, per germline (reference sequence). V was shortened by 1 base and J by 0 bases, with 10 bases between the two germline ends. CDR3 length: 17 residues. CDR3 in amino acids: CASSIGTANSGANVLTF. As DNA, the CDR3 is TGTGCCAGTAGTATAGGAACCGCGAACTCTGGGGCCAACGTCCTGACTTTC.

V is TRBV5-1 and J is TRBJ1-1; tentatively, D is TRBD1 (6 bases). CDR1 is SGHRS and CDR2 is YFSETQ in the germline V gene. The V and J ends lost 0 bases and 6 bases respectively, with 12 bases between them. This CDR3 contains 14 residues. For the CDR3, the DNA is TGCGCCAGCAGCTTGGATGCGGGGGCCTCTGAAGCTTTCTTT. It is translated as CASSLDAGASEAFF.

The sample holds a few counts of this clone. The gene calls are TRBV5-1 and TRBJ2-1, with 7 bases fitting TRBD1. CDR1 is SGHRS and CDR2 is YFSETQ in the germline V gene. The V and J ends lost 4 bases and 7 bases, in that order; junction bases with no gene match: 8. The CDR3 contains 14 residues. CDR3 bases: TGCGCCAGCAGCCTCGGGACAGTAGGAAATGAGCAGTTCTTC. Amino acid sequence: CASSLGTVGNEQFF. The complete variable domain, with remaining parts taken from reference TRBV5-1 and TRBJ2-1, reads KAGVTQTPRYLIKTRGQQVTLSCSPISGHRSVSWYQQTPGQGLQFLFEYFSETQRNKGNFPGRFSGRQFSNSRSEMNVSTLELGDSALYLCASSLGTVGNEQFFGPGTRLTVL.

The genes are TRBV5-1 and TRBJ1-6; D uncertain. The CDR3 totals 14 residues. V was trimmed by 0 bases and J by 8 bases, leaving 9 bases between them. Germline V gene sequence: CDR1 SGHRS, CDR2 YFSETQ. Here the CDR3 DNA reads TGCGCCAGCAGCTTGGGCTGGTCGGATTCACCCCTCCACTTT. The encoded protein is CASSLGWSDSPLHF.

The chain carries TRBV7-2 and TRBJ2-5; D possibly corresponds to TRBD2 (6 bases). CDR3 length: 13 residues. CDR1 is SGHTA, CDR2 FQGNSA, per germline. Trimming took 7 bases from V and 4 from J, leaving 13 bases between them. Written as DNA, the CDR3 is TGTGCCAGCACCCTAAGGGAGGTAGAGACCCAGTACTTC. It translates to CASTLREVETQYF.

The chain joins TRBV29-1 to TRBJ2-3, with 9 bases aligning to TRBD2. CDR3 length: 14 residues. Germline V lookup: CDR1 SQVTM, CDR2 ANQGSEA. The J segment lost 2 bases and the V segment lost 4 bases, leaving 4 bases of the junction unmatched. The CDR3 sequence is CSVGTSAYTDTQYF. The DNA for the CDR3 is TGCAGCGTTGGGACTAGCGCCTACACAGATACGCAGTATTTT.

The rearrangement links TRBV9 to TRBJ2-1, with D perhaps TRBD2 (5 bases). Trimming took 3 bases from V and 0 from J, leaving 10 bases between them. CDR3 length: 15 residues. The germline CDR1 and CDR2 sequences are SGDLS and YYNGEE. The CDR3 DNA is TGTGCCAGCAGCGAAGAGGGTGACTCCTACAATGAGCAGTTCTTC. Translated, it gives CASSEEGDSYNEQFF.